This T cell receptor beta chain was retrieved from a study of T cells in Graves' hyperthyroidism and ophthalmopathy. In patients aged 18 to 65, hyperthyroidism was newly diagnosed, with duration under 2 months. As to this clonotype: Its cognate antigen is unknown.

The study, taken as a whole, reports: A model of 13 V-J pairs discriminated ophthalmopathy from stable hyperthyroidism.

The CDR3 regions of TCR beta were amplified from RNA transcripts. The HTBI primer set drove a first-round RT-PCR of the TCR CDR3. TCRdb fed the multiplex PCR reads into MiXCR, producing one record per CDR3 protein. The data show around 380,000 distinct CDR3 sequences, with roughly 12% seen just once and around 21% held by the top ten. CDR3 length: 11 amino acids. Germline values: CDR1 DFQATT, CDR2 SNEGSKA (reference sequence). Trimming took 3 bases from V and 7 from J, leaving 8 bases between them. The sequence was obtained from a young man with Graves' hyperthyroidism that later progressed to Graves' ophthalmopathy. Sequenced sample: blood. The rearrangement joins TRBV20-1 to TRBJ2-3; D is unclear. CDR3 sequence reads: CSARKDYTQYF. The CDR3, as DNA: TGCAGTGCTAGGAAAGACTATACGCAGTATTTT.